The following is a T cell receptor (beta chain) sequence with its context. These data belong to a study of blood T cell repertoires in COVID-19. V lost 3 bases and J 2 bases, leaving 7 bases between the germline ends. Germline lookup yields CDR1 SGHTS and CDR2 YDEGEE. The length of the CDR3 is 13 residues. Using immunoSEQ multiplex PCR, the repertoire was profiled, and TCRdb retains in-frame clones only, with some absent. Of around 230,000 clones in the sample, around 90% were seen once. The sequence was collected from a man aged 60 to 75 who had recovered from COVID-19. J is TRBJ2-3 and V is TRBV5-8; no clear D. Sequencing input: peripheral blood. The CDR3 loop is CASSSHYTDTQYF. The CDR3 nucleotides are TGTGCCAGCAGCTCACACTACACAGATACGCAGTATTTT. The full variable domain, its missing parts supplied by reference TRBV5-8 and TRBJ2-3, is EAGVTQSPTHLIKTRGQQATLRCSPISGHTSVYWYQQALGLGLQFLLWYDEGEERNRGNFPPRFSGRQFPNYSSELNVNALELEDSALYLCASSSHYTDTQYFGPGTRLTVL.